Shown below are 3 T cell receptor beta chains from a single sample sequenced in a study of Graves' ophthalmopathy and Graves' hyperthyroidism. RNA transcripts provided the template for amplifying TCR beta CDR3 regions. First-round RT-PCR employed HTBI primers, with a second-round multiplex PCR after it. TCRdb used MiXCR to reprocess the multiplex PCR reads, holding one entry per CDR3 protein. The sample holds over a million distinct CDR3 sequences; less than 45% are singletons and the top ten take approximately 12%. Sequenced input: peripheral blood or thyroid tissue (not recorded which). Receptors were obtained from an adult man with Graves' hyperthyroidism.

The sample holds many counts of this clonotype. V gene TRBV19 combines with J gene TRBJ2-7; possibly TRBD1 for D (6 bases). The germline V gene has CDR1 LNHDA and CDR2 SQIVND (reference sequence). The CDR3 spans 11 residues. V shed 4 bases and J shed 7 bases, with 8 bases lying between them. This CDR3 reads CASSTGQEQYF. In DNA form, the CDR3 reads TGTGCCAGTAGTACCGGACAGGAGCAGTACTTC.

There are a few counts of this clonotype. The genes are TRBV20-1 and TRBJ1-5; the match to TRBD1 covers 12 bases. Germline V gene data show CDR1 as DFQATT and CDR2 as SNEGSKA (reference sequence). This CDR3 has 18 residues. V gave up 1 base and J gave up 7 bases; unmatched junction bases: 14. CDR3 in amino acids: CSARAQMSGTGGRQPQHF. In DNA, the CDR3 is TGCAGTGCTAGAGCCCAGATGTCCGGGACAGGGGGCAGGCAGCCCCAGCATTTT.

Remarks on this clonotype: A much larger clone differs from this one at a single base, so this may be a read error. V usage is TRBV7-3 and J usage is TRBJ2-2; the match to TRBD2 covers 9 bases. Germline values: CDR1 SGHTA, CDR2 FQGTGA. The CDR3 covers 17 residues. The CDR3 here is CASSRGAGGTNTGELVF. The CDR3 coding sequence is TGTGCCAGCAGCCGGGGGGCGGGAGGGACGAACACCGGGGAGCTGGTTTTT.